One T cell receptor beta chain is described in this entry. The entry originates in a study of identical twins. MiXCR was run by TCRdb on the 5' RACE reads, yielding one entry per CDR3 protein. The sample lists some 440,000 distinct CDR3 sequences, roughly 24% occurring once. Separately, the same data were catalogued under a study of T cells expressing NK-cell markers. This second report adds: TCR beta repertoires came from sorted CD3+CD56+NKG2C+, CD3+CD56+NKG2C- and CD3+CD56-NKG2C+ T cells. The study sequenced eight donors, seven HCMV-seropositive and one seronegative. Restriction of sorting to alpha-beta TCR T cells was accomplished in several experiments using an anti-gamma-delta TCR antibody.

The TCR sequence derives from a woman younger than 35 in good health. The sequenced sample consisted of CD4+ T cells sorted from blood.

The CDR3 DNA reads TGTGCCAGCAGCTGGGGCGGTGATGGCTACACCTTC. This gives the protein CASSWGGDGYTF. V and J are TRBV25-1 and TRBJ1-2, with D tentatively TRBD1 (5 bases). V was clipped by 6 bases and J by 6 bases, with 11 bases between them. The CDR3 sequence is 12 residues long. Germline V gene data show CDR1 as MGHDK and CDR2 as SYGVNS.